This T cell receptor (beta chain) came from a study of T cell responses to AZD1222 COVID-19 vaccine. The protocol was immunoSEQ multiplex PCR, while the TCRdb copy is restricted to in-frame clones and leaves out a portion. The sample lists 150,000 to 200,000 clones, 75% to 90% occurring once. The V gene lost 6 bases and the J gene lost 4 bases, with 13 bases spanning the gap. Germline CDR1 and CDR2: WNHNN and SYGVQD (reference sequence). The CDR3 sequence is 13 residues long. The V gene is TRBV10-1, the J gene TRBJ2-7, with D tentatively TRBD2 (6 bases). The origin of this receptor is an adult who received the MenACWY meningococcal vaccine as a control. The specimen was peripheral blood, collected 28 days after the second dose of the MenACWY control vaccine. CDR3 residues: CASSPGDMYEQYF. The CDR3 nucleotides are TGCGCCAGCAGCCCGGGGGATATGTACGAGCAGTACTTC.